These 17 T cell receptor beta chains were all obtained from the same sample, sequenced in a study of CD8 T cells in Susac syndrome. RNA, at about 0.5 to 1 ug, was reverse transcribed with random hexamers. From the immunoSEQ multiplex PCR reads, TCRdb called clonotypes with MiXCR, one entry per CDR3 protein. Here the sample spans 90,000 to 150,000 distinct CDR3 sequences, around 90% being singletons. The sample was CD8+ T cells from PBMCs. The receptors were gathered from a human donor in good health.

This chain connects TRBV10-3 to TRBJ1-4; TRBD1 might be the D (5 bases). Per germline, CDR1 ENHRY and CDR2 SYGVKD. CDR3 length equals 14 residues. Trimming stripped 6 bases from V and 8 bases from J, with 16 bases between. The CDR3 DNA is TGTGCCATCAGCGGCGGGGGGTCGGAGGAAAAACTGTTTTTT. Protein sequence: CAISGGGSEEKLFF.

The chain is built from TRBV7-3 and TRBJ1-1; the D is unclear. The CDR3 sequence is 13 residues long. The ends were cut back, 4 bases at V and 3 bases at J, with 9 bases in the middle. Germline CDR1 reads SGHTA; CDR2 reads FQGTGA. In nucleotides, the CDR3 is TGTGCCAGCAGCTACGACCGGGACACTGAAGCTTTCTTT. Encoded protein: CASSYDRDTEAFF.

The chain recombines TRBV11-1 with TRBJ2-6; either TRBD1 or TRBD2 may supply D (5 bases each). Germline V CDR1 and CDR2: SGHAT, FQDESV (reference sequence). V dropped 5 bases and J dropped 2 bases, with 16 bases sitting between them. The CDR3 is 17 residues long. The CDR3 nucleotides are TGTGCCAGCAGCCGGGACGGGTCGCCCACTGGGGCCAACGTCCTGACTTTC. Translated: CASSRDGSPTGANVLTF.

The chain carries TRBV7-2 and TRBJ2-1; 7 nucleotides line up with TRBD1. With V trimmed by 2 bases and J by 4 bases, 2 bases remained unmatched. The CDR3 loop spans 14 amino acids. The V gene's germline CDR1 is SGHTA and CDR2 FQGNSA. CDR3: CASSLKTGYNEQFF. In nucleotides, the CDR3 is TGTGCCAGCAGCTTAAAGACAGGGTACAATGAGCAGTTCTTC. The variable domain in full, completed from reference TRBV7-2 and TRBJ2-1, reads GAGVSQSPSNKVTEKGKDVELRCDPISGHTALYWYRQSLGQGLEFLIYFQGNSAPDKSGLPSDRFSAERTGGSVSTLTIQRTQQEDSAVYLCASSLKTGYNEQFFGPGTRLTVL.

The chain links TRBV5-6 to TRBJ1-6; D ambiguous. CDR3 length equals 17 residues. Germline loops: CDR1 SGHDT, CDR2 YYEEEE. The V end was cut by 5 bases, the J end by 8 bases, with 23 bases between. The CDR3, as DNA: TGTGCCAGCAGGGCAGCGACCGCCCTCGAGATGCATTCACCCCTCCACTTT. Its protein product is CASRAATALEMHSPLHF. The whole variable domain, remainder taken from reference TRBV5-6 and TRBJ1-6, is DAGVTQSPTHLIKTRGQQVTLRCSPKSGHDTVSWYQQALGQGPQFIFQYYEEEERQRGNFPDRFSGHQFPNYSSELNVNALLLGDSALYLCASRAATALEMHSPLHFGNGTRLTVT.

In DNA form, the CDR3 reads TGTGCCAGTAGTACCTCGGCGGGAGCCTACAATGAGCAGTTCTTC. This translates into CASSTSAGAYNEQFF. The V call is TRBV19, the J call TRBJ2-1, with 7 positions matching TRBD2. This CDR3 is 15 amino acids long. J gave up 2 bases and V 4 bases, and 5 bases lay outside the gene matches. CDR1 and CDR2 from the germline V gene are LNHDA and SQIVND (reference sequence).

With respect to this clonotype: One end of the junction varies from germline; a read error may be responsible. This chain connects TRBV24-1 to TRBJ2-3; D may be TRBD1 (7 bases). This CDR3 comprises 14 residues. Germline V gene lookup returns CDR1 KGHDR and CDR2 SFDVKD. This chain's CDR3 is CASRGAASTDTQYF. The CDR3 bases are TGTGCCTCCAGGGGGGCGGCTAGCACAGATACGCAGTATTTT.

The rearrangement links TRBV19 to TRBJ2-1; 7 bases align to TRBD1. The V gene end was trimmed by 3 bases and the J gene end by 9 bases; junction bases not matched to a gene: 11. This CDR3 spans 15 amino acids. Germline CDR1 LNHDA, CDR2 SQIVND (reference sequence). This chain's CDR3 is CASSISNRGRVEQFF. CDR3 sequence (DNA): TGTGCCAGTAGTATCTCCAACAGGGGAAGGGTTGAGCAGTTCTTC.

The chain employs TRBV6-4 and TRBJ2-3, with 8 bases matching TRBD1. CDR3 length: 15 residues. Germline CDR1 is MRHNA and CDR2 is SNTAGT. Trimming took 5 bases from V and 2 from J; bases not matched to a gene: 6. The CDR3, as DNA: TGTGCCAGCAGTCCGGGACAGGAACACACAGATACGCAGTATTTT. Its protein is CASSPGQEHTDTQYF.

This chain joins TRBV7-9 and TRBJ1-2; D possibly corresponds to TRBD1 (5 bases). CDR3 length: 11 amino acids. V lost 11 bases, J lost 8 bases, and 15 bases lay in between. From germline, CDR1 is SEHNR and CDR2 FQNEAQ (reference sequence). The CDR3: CALRTTRGYTF. In nucleotides, the CDR3 is TGTGCCCTGCGGACAACAAGGGGCTACACCTTC.

J is TRBJ1-5 and V is TRBV5-1; TRBD1 is a possible D gene (5 bases). The germline CDR1 and CDR2 sequences are SGHRS and YFSETQ. The length of the CDR3 is 16 residues. Trimming stripped 3 bases from V and 0 bases from J, with 13 bases between. CDR3 sequence: CASSYGTGNSNQPQHF. Here the CDR3 DNA reads TGCGCCAGCAGCTACGGGACGGGTAATAGCAATCAGCCCCAGCATTTT.

This rearrangement joins TRBV20-1 to TRBJ1-2; a weak D match, TRBD1 (5 bases). The CDR3 extends over 15 amino acids. Trimming left V 7 bases short and J 7 bases short, with 25 bases between. The V gene's germline CDR1 is DFQATT and CDR2 SNEGSKA (reference sequence). Here the CDR3 DNA reads TGCAGTGTCCCTGGGGCCCAAGAAGGCCTATTTGGCTACACCTTC. It encodes CSVPGAQEGLFGYTF.

V is TRBV18 and J is TRBJ2-3; TRBD2 aligns across 7 bases. V lost 2 bases and J lost 5; bases outside the gene matches: 4. The CDR3 runs to 14 residues. Germline CDR1 reads KGHSH; CDR2 reads LQKENI. The CDR3: CASSPVQRGDTQYF. CDR3 bases: TGTGCCAGCTCACCAGTTCAGCGGGGAGATACGCAGTATTTT.

V is TRBV6-2 or TRBV6-3 and J is TRBJ2-1; 10 bases match TRBD1. The trim removed 6 bases at V and 3 bases at J, leaving 8 bases unmatched. Germline values: CDR1 MNHEY, CDR2 SVGEGT. The CDR3 is made up of 16 amino acids. CDR3 DNA sequence: TGTGCCAGCAGCCCGGACCGGGACAGGGGCTACAATGAGCAGTTCTTC. It translates to CASSPDRDRGYNEQFF.

This chain joins TRBV5-4 and TRBJ2-1; TRBD2 is a possible D gene (6 bases). CDR1 is SGHNT, CDR2 YYREEE, per germline (reference sequence). CDR3 length: 12 residues. Trimming shortened V by 7 bases and J by 5 bases, and 10 bases separated the two germline ends. The CDR3 DNA is TGTGCCAGCGGGCGGAGGGACAATGAGCAGTTCTTC. Protein: CASGRRDNEQFF.

This clonotype was recorded once. The chain links TRBV7-2 to TRBJ1-1; D not certain. The germline V gene encodes CDR1 SGHTA and CDR2 FQGNSA. V was shortened by 5 bases and J by 9 bases, with 13 bases between the two germline ends. This CDR3 spans 12 amino acids. CDR3 DNA sequence: TGTGCCAGCAGCGCAGAAAGGCATAAAGCTTTCTTT. It is translated as CASSAERHKAFF.

The chain links TRBV11-2 to TRBJ1-5; D possibly corresponds to TRBD1 (6 bases). The CDR3 runs 17 residues. The germline gives CDR1 SGHAT, CDR2 FQNNGV. V was pared by 0 bases and J by 2 bases, with 14 bases between. The CDR3 coding sequence is TGTGCCAGCAGCTTAGATCCTTCAGGGGTGGGCAATCAGCCCCAGCATTTT. Its translation: CASSLDPSGVGNQPQHF. The variable domain in full, completed from reference TRBV11-2 and TRBJ1-5, reads EAGVAQSPRYKIIEKRQSVAFWCNPISGHATLYWYQQILGQGPKLLIQFQNNGVVDDSQLPKDRFSAERLKGVDSTLKIQPAKLEDSAVYLCASSLDPSGVGNQPQHFGDGTRLSIL.